Listed below are T cell receptor beta chains from one sample, sequenced in a study of blood T cell repertoires in COVID-19. This table comes from immunoSEQ multiplex PCR, and its TCRdb copy is limited to in-frame clones, with some not included. Of roughly 300,000 clones in the sample, around 82% were seen once. What was sequenced was peripheral blood. These receptors all come from a woman between 50 and 59 years old with acute or convalescent COVID-19. The CDR3 runs from the conserved cysteine through the conserved F or W. D genes are given only for firm matches. Size is omitted from some rows. Given values are once, few, many or a class for expanded clones.

v_gene	abundance	j_gene	d_gene	CDR3nt	CDR3aa
TRBV7-2	-	TRBJ2-1	-	TGTGCCAGCAGCTTGCAGGGTTACAATGAGCAGTTCTTC	CASSLQGYNEQFF
TRBV7-2	-	TRBJ2-5	TRBD2	TGTGCCAGCAGCTTGGCTCGACTAGCGGGGGAGACCCAGTACTTC	CASSLARLAGETQYF
TRBV27	-	TRBJ2-7	-	TGTGCCAGCAAGTCCGGGAGCCTTTCCTACGAGCAGTACTTC	CASKSGSLSYEQYF
TRBV5-6	-	TRBJ1-1	-	TGTGCCAGCAGCTTGGACAGATACACTGAAGCTTTCTTT	CASSLDRYTEAFF
TRBV5-1	-	TRBJ2-3	TRBD2	TGCGCCAGCAGCTTGGACCTAGCGGGGGGGCCGAGCACAGATACGCAGTATTTT	CASSLDLAGGPSTDTQYF
TRBV29-1	-	TRBJ1-2	TRBD1	TGCAGCGGCCAGGGGGCGCGGGGCTACACCTTC	CSGQGARGYTF
TRBV7-2	-	TRBJ2-7	-	TGTGCCAGCAGCTCCTCTGGAGCCTACGAGCAGTACTTC	CASSSSGAYEQYF
TRBV6-6	-	TRBJ1-1	-	TGTGCCAGCAGCCCAGGGGTGAGGAACACTGAAGCTTTCTTT	CASSPGVRNTEAFF
TRBV19	-	TRBJ2-3	TRBD1	TGTGCCACCGAGGGACAGTACAACACAGATACGCAGTATTTT	CATEGQYNTDTQYF
TRBV6-1	-	TRBJ1-2	TRBD1	TGTGCCAGCAGTGAGCCCCGGGACAGCTATGGCTACACCTTC	CASSEPRDSYGYTF
TRBV11-2	-	TRBJ2-5	-	TGTGCCAGCAGCTTAGGCAGAGAGACCCAGTACTTC	CASSLGRETQYF
TRBV7-3	-	TRBJ2-1	-	TGTGCCAGCAGCTTGGGCCTCGATGAGCAGTTCTTC	CASSLGLDEQFF
TRBV20-1	-	TRBJ1-4	-	TGCAGTGCCACGATAGGGAGTGGGGGGGCCTTT	CSATIGSGGAF
TRBV7-9	-	TRBJ1-4	TRBD1	TGTGCCAGCAGCCCAAGGCCAGGGGGAACGGCTAATGAAAAACTGTTTTTT	CASSPRPGGTANEKLFF
TRBV19	-	TRBJ1-3	TRBD1	TGTGCCAGTAGGGGACAGGGGAGGTCTGGAAACACCATATATTTT	CASRGQGRSGNTIYF
TRBV2	once	TRBJ1-1	-	TGTGCCAGCAAACCCGGGACAACGAACACTGAAGCTTTCTTT	CASKPGTTNTEAFF